Described below is a single T cell receptor beta chain sequence and its context. Antigen unknown. An assay was performed, and its level was deep. The data were produced by immunoSEQ multiplex PCR, yet TCRdb's version contains in-frame clones alone and is incomplete. The sample yields roughly 2,500,000 clones, over 85% seen once. Trimming left V 0 bases short and J 5 bases short, with 20 bases between. Germline-derived CDR1 and CDR2 are KGHSH and LQKENI. The CDR3 sequence is 17 residues long. These data originate in a study of shared clonotypes between healthy human individuals. Study-wide background: CD4 naive and memory got three plates each, CD8 naive two, CD8 memory one.

General study results and limits: Few donors restricted represented genetic and exposure-history diversity. When naive CD4 clonotypes were compared across a few donors, around 5% were shared.

The genes are TRBV18 and TRBJ2-7; D not resolved. This clonotype originated in a young man in good health. Some clones in this sample may be carry-over from other donors' samples. The sequenced sample consisted of naive CD4+ T cells from PBMCs. Subset of the sample: CD45RA+ positively selected. The DNA for the CDR3 is TGTGCCAGCTCACCACCGTTGGCTCCTCCCAGCTTCCACGAGCAGTACTTC. The encoded protein is CASSPPLAPPSFHEQYF. The variable domain in full, completed from reference TRBV18 and TRBJ2-7, reads NAGVMQNPRHLVRRRGQEARLRCSPMKGHSHVYWYRQLPEEGLKFMVYLQKENIIDESGMPKERFSAEFPKEGPSILRIQQVVRGDSAAYFCASSPPLAPPSFHEQYFGPGTRLTVT.